In this sample, the clone carrying this T cell receptor beta chain turned up many times. The antigen is not known. TCRdb redid the calling of the RT-PCR reads with MiXCR, one entry per CDR3 protein. Altogether hundreds of thousands of distinct CDR3 sequences are present, approximately 18% being singletons, with the ten largest covering approximately 10%. The V end was cut by 6 bases, the J end by 0 bases, with 20 bases between. CDR1 is MNHNS and CDR2 is SASEGT in the germline V gene. The CDR3 loop spans 17 amino acids. These data are taken from a study of response to subunit inactivated influenza vaccine. Study results and caveats: T cells newly recruited by each seasonal influenza vaccination are few, the authors suggested.

The source material was PBMCs from blood, sampled 5 days after vaccination. This receptor was identified in a man aged 45-65 years who received an inactivated influenza vaccine. The chain recombines TRBV6-1 with TRBJ1-1; D call uncertain. CDR3: CASSERRVAGMNTEAFF. As DNA, the CDR3 is TGTGCCAGCAGCGAGCGGAGGGTGGCTGGTATGAACACTGAAGCTTTCTTT.